The clone carrying this T cell receptor beta chain was detected a few times. Its cognate antigen is unknown. This entry belongs to a study of lung T cells in sarcoidosis with Löfgren's syndrome. TCRdb re-analysed the reads in MiXCR, keeping a single row per CDR3 protein. The sample includes 8,500 to 9,500 distinct CDR3 sequences, about 21% of them seen just once. Points from the study as a whole: Multiple Löfgren's syndrome patients reportedly shared TRAV12-1 and TRBV2 CDR3 motifs, suggesting public CD4+ TCRs. These T cells possibly recognize a putative, unidentified sarcoidosis-associated antigen.

From germline, CDR1 is DFQATT and CDR2 SNEGSKA (reference sequence). This CDR3 is 15 amino acids long. After removal of 2 bases from V and 5 bases from J, the junction contained 11 bases not matched to a gene. The receptor was derived from a human donor with sarcoidosis (Löfgren's syndrome or another form), or a control subject (not recorded which). Sequencing used CD4+ T cells from bronchoalveolar lavage fluid. The chain uses TRBV20-1 and TRBJ2-5; 7 bases line up with TRBD1. CDR3 sequence: CSARKGTERTETQYF. The CDR3 DNA reads TGCAGTGCTAGAAAAGGGACAGAGAGGACGGAGACCCAGTACTTC.